This is a list of T cell receptor beta chains from one sample in a study of graft-versus-host responses after intestinal transplantation. Method: immunoSEQ multiplex PCR; TCRdb's copy keeps in-frame clones and lacks some. This table holds more than 20,000 clones, approximately 87% found once. Sequenced here: PBMCs, sampled 28 days after intestinal transplant. The receptor set was obtained from a human patient who received an intestinal transplant, so some T cells may come from the graft donor. Both conserved end residues are part of each CDR3. Each record gives: CDR3 length, J gene, V gene, D gene, clone size, CDR3 protein, CDR3 DNA. The D gene is left open where the match is weak. Expanded clones get a size class; other rows say once, few or many, or leave the size out.

16	TRBJ2-1	TRBV9	TRBD2	NA	CASTPEGRGGYNEQFF	TGTGCCAGCACCCCCGAGGGGCGGGGGGGCTACAATGAGCAGTTCTTC
16	TRBJ2-7	TRBV6-6	TRBD1	NA	CASSRRRDRVLYEQYF	TGTGCCAGCAGCCGGCGAAGGGACAGGGTGTTGTACGAGCAGTACTTC
14	TRBJ2-7	TRBV5-6	NA	NA	CASSPRGNSYEQYF	TGTGCCAGCAGCCCAAGGGGCAACTCCTACGAGCAGTACTTC
13	TRBJ2-1	TRBV28	NA	NA	CASSLSGSVEQFF	TGTGCCAGCAGTTTGAGTGGGAGTGTTGAGCAGTTCTTC
15	TRBJ2-7	TRBV6-5	TRBD2	NA	CASSRTSGRAYEQYF	TGTGCCAGCAGTCGGACTAGCGGGAGGGCCTACGAGCAGTACTTC
14	TRBJ2-7	TRBV5-4	NA	NA	CASSLGAGAYEQYF	TGTGCCAGCAGCTTGGGGGCCGGGGCCTACGAGCAGTACTTC
15	TRBJ1-1	TRBV11-2	NA	NA	CASSPLKGRRTEAFF	TGTGCCAGCAGCCCCCTGAAGGGCCGGCGCACTGAAGCTTTCTTT
14	TRBJ1-5	TRBV18	NA	NA	CASSPGQGHQPQHF	TGTGCCAGCTCACCGGGGCAGGGGCATCAGCCCCAGCATTTT
16	TRBJ2-1	TRBV6-5	NA	NA	CASSYYGQSRYNEQFF	TGTGCCAGCAGTTACTACGGACAGTCGAGGTACAATGAGCAGTTCTTC
15	TRBJ2-1	TRBV10-3	NA	NA	CAISESPFYYNEQFF	TGTGCCATCAGTGAGTCGCCATTTTATTACAATGAGCAGTTCTTC
15	TRBJ1-3	TRBV7-3	NA	NA	CASRLGRNSGNTIYF	TGTGCCAGCAGACTGGGACGGAACTCTGGAAACACCATATATTTT
13	TRBJ2-7	TRBV10-2	NA	NA	CASRLAPSYEQYF	TGCGCCAGCAGACTAGCTCCTTCCTACGAGCAGTACTTC
11	TRBJ1-1	TRBV7-9	NA	few	CASSLNTEAFF	TGTGCCAGCAGCTTGAACACTGAAGCTTTCTTT
14	TRBJ2-7	TRBV19	NA	NA	CASSDPGRTYEQYF	TGTGCCAGTAGTGACCCGGGGCGAACCTACGAGCAGTACTTC
15	TRBJ2-5	TRBV13	NA	NA	CASSLSGGASETQYF	TGTGCCAGCAGCTTATCCGGGGGTGCTTCAGAGACCCAGTACTTC
13	TRBJ1-1	TRBV28	TRBD1	few	CASSATGRTEAFF	TGTGCCAGCAGTGCGACAGGGCGGACTGAAGCTTTCTTT
12	TRBJ1-2	TRBV6-6	TRBD1	NA	CASSTGDYGYTF	TGTGCCAGCAGTACAGGGGACTATGGCTACACCTTC
17	TRBJ2-1	TRBV4-1	TRBD2	NA	CASSQVRSLAGYNEQFF	TGCGCCAGCAGCCAAGTTAGGAGTCTAGCGGGTTACAATGAGCAGTTCTTC
14	TRBJ2-7	TRBV5-1	TRBD2	few	CASSLTSGGGEQYF	TGCGCCAGCAGCTTGACTAGCGGGGGTGGGGAGCAGTACTTC
17	TRBJ2-7	TRBV5-1	TRBD1	NA	CASSPQPGTAQIYEQYF	TGCGCCAGCAGCCCGCAACCCGGGACAGCCCAAATCTACGAGCAGTACTTC
14	TRBJ2-7	TRBV7-9	NA	NA	CASIPGPKLREQYF	TGTGCCAGCATCCCGGGACCTAAGCTGCGGGAGCAGTACTTC
14	TRBJ2-5	TRBV5-6	TRBD1	few	CASSFYRGWETQYF	TGTGCCAGCAGCTTTTACAGGGGATGGGAGACCCAGTACTTC
14	TRBJ1-4	TRBV28	NA	NA	CASYEWGQGEKLFF	TGTGCCAGCTACGAATGGGGGCAGGGTGAAAAACTGTTTTTT
15	TRBJ1-4	TRBV18	TRBD1	NA	CASSPNGQGGEKLFF	TGTGCCAGCTCACCTAACGGACAGGGGGGAGAAAAACTGTTTTTT
15	TRBJ1-6	TRBV14	NA	NA	CASSQGGFYNSPLHF	TGTGCCAGCAGCCAAGGCGGGTTTTATAATTCACCCCTCCACTTT
14	TRBJ2-7	TRBV29-1	TRBD2	NA	CSAKGSGRAYEQYF	TGCAGCGCCAAGGGTAGCGGGAGGGCCTACGAGCAGTACTTC
20	TRBJ2-1	TRBV5-8	NA	NA	CASSLWALVLPPLAYNEQFF	TGTGCCAGCAGCTTGTGGGCCTTAGTATTACCTCCATTAGCCTACAATGAGCAGTTCTTC
17	TRBJ1-2	TRBV6-1	TRBD1	NA	CASSEIVWRQGAPGYTF	TGTGCCAGCAGTGAAATAGTTTGGAGACAGGGGGCGCCGGGCTACACCTTC
14	TRBJ2-5	TRBV4-1	NA	NA	CASSQRWYQETQYF	TGCGCCAGCAGCCAAAGGTGGTACCAAGAGACCCAGTACTTC
13	TRBJ2-1	TRBV28	TRBD2	NA	CASSATSGGEQFF	TGTGCCAGCAGTGCGACTAGCGGGGGGGAGCAGTTCTTC
14	TRBJ2-5	TRBV5-1	TRBD1	NA	CASSPQGASETQYF	TGCGCCAGCAGCCCTCAGGGGGCTTCAGAGACCCAGTACTTC
15	TRBJ2-1	TRBV28	TRBD2	few	CASSLAGAVYNEQFF	TGTGCCAGCAGTTTAGCGGGAGCCGTCTACAATGAGCAGTTCTTC
15	TRBJ2-3	TRBV9	NA	NA	CASSSTGHVTDTQYF	TGTGCCAGCAGTAGCACGGGACATGTCACAGATACGCAGTATTTT
20	TRBJ1-1	TRBV5-1	NA	few	CASSLARTTGGAFMNTEAFF	TGCGCCAGCAGCTTGGCAAGGACTACGGGGGGCGCGTTCATGAACACTGAAGCTTTCTTT
13	TRBJ1-2	TRBV7-9	NA	once	CASSLAWGGGYTF	TGTGCCAGCAGCTTAGCGTGGGGAGGAGGCTACACCTTC
15	TRBJ1-1	TRBV6-1	NA	NA	CASSELRGQNTEAFF	TGTGCCAGCAGTGAATTGAGGGGACAGAACACTGAAGCTTTCTTT
14	TRBJ2-7	TRBV27	TRBD2	NA	CASSLWGGSYEQYF	TGTGCCAGCAGTTTATGGGGGGGCTCCTACGAGCAGTACTTC
13	TRBJ2-2	TRBV9	NA	NA	CASSVENTGELFF	TGTGCCAGCAGCGTAGAGAACACCGGGGAGCTGTTTTTT
13	TRBJ1-2	TRBV15	NA	NA	CATSRDRVGGYTF	TGTGCCACCAGCAGAGATAGGGTTGGTGGCTACACCTTC
15	TRBJ2-7	TRBV4-1	TRBD1	NA	CASSARDSRTSEQYF	TGCGCCAGCAGCGCCCGGGACAGCAGGACTTCCGAGCAGTACTTC
14	TRBJ1-2	TRBV6-5	NA	NA	CASDGSRGSNGYTF	TGTGCCAGCGATGGCTCCAGGGGATCCAATGGCTACACCTTC
15	TRBJ2-7	TRBV27	NA	few	CASSLRGRQFDEQYF	TGTGCCAGCAGTTTACGGGGGCGCCAGTTTGACGAGCAGTACTTC